This T cell receptor (beta chain) came from a study of beta chain features in type 1 diabetes. Study conclusions and caveats: Equally in patients and controls, shorter templates might have been favored by PCR.

Using CD45RO/CCR7/CD25/CD127/CD95/CD27, CD4+ naive, central memory, regulatory and stem cell-like memory cells were sorted. Purity (above 98%) was reached by all sorted populations. Trimming removed 6 bases from V and 0 bases from J, with 14 bases in between. There are 16 residues in the CDR3. Germline V gene data show CDR1 as LNHDA and CDR2 as SQIVND (reference sequence). Investigators reverse transcribed all isolated RNA, so they sequenced expressed TCRB transcripts. There were some 3.6 million reads on average in the naive, central memory and regulatory T cell samples. Profiling relied on immunoSEQ multiplex PCR, and the TCRdb table lists in-frame clones only, not all of them. The sample has 120,000 to 150,000 clones, 6.9% seen once. Comment on this clone: Its matching antigen is unknown.

The sample comprised central memory CD4+ T cells from blood. The chain couples TRBV19 to TRBJ2-2, with D unresolved. The clonotype was recovered from a woman aged 30 to 39 in good health. The CDR3 DNA sequence: TGTGCCAGTAGCGAACCGACACTTACGAACACCGGGGAGCTGTTTTTT. Its protein is CASSEPTLTNTGELFF. Combining the CDR3 with reference TRBV19 and TRBJ2-2 gives the whole variable domain DGGITQSPKYLFRKEGQNVTLSCEQNLNHDAMYWYRQDPGQGLRLIYYSQIVNDFQKGDIAEGYSVSREKKESFPLTVTSAQKNPTAFYLCASSEPTLTNTGELFFGEGSRLTVL.